These 6 T cell receptor beta chains came from one sample sequenced in a study of T-cell reconstitution after alpha-beta-depleted transplantation in children. Unique molecular identifiers were used to barcode this TCRbeta library. In TCRdb, the PCR reads were re-called with MiXCR into one record per CDR3 protein. The data contain 600,000 to 800,000 distinct CDR3 sequences, roughly 13% of them singletons. The starting material was PBMCs, obtained before TCRalphabeta/CD19-depleted stem cell transplant. The receptor set was obtained from a girl aged 2 to 9 with congenital amegakaryocytic thrombocytopenia, due to receive a stem cell transplant.

The V and J genes are TRBV12-3 or TRBV12-4 and TRBJ2-1; 8 positions match TRBD2. V lost 6 bases, J lost 8 bases, and 9 bases stayed unmatched. This CDR3 has 14 residues. CDR3 coding DNA: TGTGCCAGCAGCCAGCGGGAGTCAGTAGATGAGCAGTTCTTC. This sequence encodes CASSQRESVDEQFF.

There are a few counts of this clonotype. The chain joins TRBV4-1 to TRBJ2-5, with D perhaps matching TRBD2 (6 bases). The CDR3 is made up of 15 amino acids. Germline V lookup: CDR1 MGHRA, CDR2 YSYEKL. V was pared by 2 bases and J by 4 bases, with 14 bases between. The DNA of the CDR3 is TGCGCCAGCAGCCAAAGAACAGGAGGGTCAGAGACCCAGTACTTC. Encoded protein: CASSQRTGGSETQYF.

The chain recombines TRBV5-1 with TRBJ2-1; D call uncertain. CDR1 and CDR2 from the germline V gene are SGHRS and YFSETQ. The CDR3 is 14 amino acids. V was pared by 4 bases and J by 4 bases, with 12 bases between. The CDR3: CASSPTRQYNEQFF. In DNA form, the CDR3 reads TGCGCCAGCAGCCCAACCAGACAATACAATGAGCAGTTCTTC.

V gene TRBV7-2 combines with J gene TRBJ2-1; D possibly corresponds to TRBD1 (6 bases). Germline V lookup: CDR1 SGHTA, CDR2 FQGNSA. The ends were cut back, 1 base at V and 9 bases at J, with 16 bases in the middle. The CDR3 loop spans 15 amino acids. CDR3 in DNA: TGTGCCAGCAGCTTAGTGGCTAGCCAAGGGGGTGAGCAGTTCTTC. Its translation: CASSLVASQGGEQFF.

This sequence joins TRBV2 and TRBJ2-3; TRBD1 might be the D (6 bases). CDR1 is SNHLY, CDR2 FYNNEI, per germline. V lost 6 bases to trimming and J lost 0 bases, with 10 bases between them. The CDR3 length is 14 residues. The CDR3 loop reads CASRGADSTDTQYF. The CDR3, as DNA: TGTGCCAGCAGGGGGGCGGATAGCACAGATACGCAGTATTTT.

The rearrangement joins TRBV14 to TRBJ1-3; D call uncertain. The length of the CDR3 is 16 residues. The ends were cut back, 4 bases at V and 0 bases at J, with 13 bases in the middle. From germline, CDR1 is SGHDN and CDR2 FVKESK. CDR3 protein: CASSPTRPSSGNTIYF. The CDR3 DNA follows: TGTGCCAGCAGCCCAACGAGACCCAGCTCTGGAAACACCATATATTTT.